A selection of T cell receptor beta chains follows, all from one sample in a study of T cell responses to AZD1222 COVID-19 vaccine. Sequencing used immunoSEQ multiplex PCR; TCRdb keeps in-frame clones, though not all of them. The repertoire has some 150,000 clones, around nine tenths of them found once; the top ten carry about 3.2%. The sequencing used peripheral blood, collected 28 days after the second AZD1222 dose. These receptors all stem from an adult who received the AZD1222 COVID-19 vaccine. The CDR3 runs from the conserved cysteine through the conserved F or W. The D gene is left open where the match is weak. Clone size is given for some rows only: seen once, a few or many times, or a class if the clone is expanded.

clone size,D gene,J gene,V gene,CDR3 DNA,CDR3 protein
NA,NA,TRBJ1-2,TRBV6-5,TGTGCCAGCAGTTGGAAGGCCATATCTGATGGCTACACCTTC,CASSWKAISDGYTF
few,TRBD1,TRBJ2-7,TRBV7-9,TGTGCCAGCAGCTTTGTATTCTATACAGGGGTGGTCTACGAGCAGTACTTC,CASSFVFYTGVVYEQYF
NA,TRBD2,TRBJ2-3,TRBV12-5,TGTGCTAGTGGTTCGGGGACTAGCGGGACAGATACGCAGTATTTT,CASGSGTSGTDTQYF
NA,NA,TRBJ2-2,TRBV11-2,TGTGCCAGCAGCTTTCTTGGACCCGGCGGTTCCGACACCGGGGAGCTGTTTTTT,CASSFLGPGGSDTGELFF
NA,NA,TRBJ2-5,TRBV5-1,TGCGCCAGCAGACAGGATACTCAAGAGACCCAGTACTTC,CASRQDTQETQYF
NA,TRBD2,TRBJ2-7,TRBV6-1,TGTGCCAGCAGTGACCGCGAGCCGGGACTAGCGGGAGGGGACTCCTACGAGCAGTACTTC,CASSDREPGLAGGDSYEQYF
once,TRBD1,TRBJ1-1,TRBV4-1,TGCGCCAGCAGCCCCCACGGGGCGGACAGGGTAACTGAAGCTTTCTTT,CASSPHGADRVTEAFF
NA,TRBD1,TRBJ2-5,TRBV7-7,TGTGCCAGCAGCTTACCCGGGACAGGGGGAGGGCAAGAGACCCAGTACTTC,CASSLPGTGGGQETQYF
NA,TRBD1,TRBJ1-5,TRBV27,TGTGCCAGCAGCTCAGGGGGCGGCAATCAGCCCCAGCATTTT,CASSSGGGNQPQHF
NA,NA,TRBJ2-7,TRBV6-5,TGTGCCAGCGGGGTCCTCGAGCCCTACGAGCAGTACTTC,CASGVLEPYEQYF
NA,NA,TRBJ2-1,TRBV5-1,TGCGCCAGCAGCTTGGGAGGGGGGCTCTCCTCCCATGAGCAGTTCTTC,CASSLGGGLSSHEQFF
NA,NA,TRBJ2-7,TRBV11-2,TGTGCCAGCAGCTTAGAGGTCTCCAGCTCCTACGAGCAGTACTTC,CASSLEVSSSYEQYF
NA,TRBD1,TRBJ2-5,TRBV10-1,TGCGCCAGCAGTGCGGACAGGGGGCTAGGTAGAGAGACCCAGTACTTC,CASSADRGLGRETQYF
NA,NA,TRBJ2-7,TRBV25-1,TGTGCCAGCAGTGAACGGGGGAGATACGAGCAGTACTTC,CASSERGRYEQYF
few,NA,TRBJ2-3,TRBV6-4,TGTGCCAGCAGTGACAAAGGCAGCACAGATACGCAGTATTTT,CASSDKGSTDTQYF
NA,NA,TRBJ1-2,TRBV5-8,TGTGCCAGCAGCCAGCTCCCCCCAGCTGGCTACACCTTC,CASSQLPPAGYTF
NA,TRBD1,TRBJ1-1,TRBV28,TGTGCCAGCAGTCTAGACAGGGCCACTGAAGCTTTCTTT,CASSLDRATEAFF
NA,NA,TRBJ1-1,TRBV28,TGTGCCAGCAGTTACAGGAACATGAACACTGAAGCTTTCTTT,CASSYRNMNTEAFF
NA,NA,TRBJ2-7,TRBV19,TGTGCCAGTAGTATTGGGCAGTCCTACGAGCAGTACTTC,CASSIGQSYEQYF